Below are 26 T cell receptor beta chains sequenced from a single sample in a study of cytomegalovirus exposure and HLA in healthy donors. Researchers ran the PCR with 60 Vbeta and 13 Jbeta primers. The data were produced by immunoSEQ multiplex PCR, yet TCRdb's version contains in-frame clones alone and is incomplete. The data show 95,000 or so clones, with 81% seen just once and around 4.2% held by the top ten. Material: PBMCs. The receptors were gathered from a woman in her seventies in good health and CMV-seropositive.

V is TRBV5-1 and J is TRBJ2-7; 7 bases align to TRBD1. In germline, CDR1 is SGHRS, CDR2 YFSETQ. The CDR3 is 13 amino acids. Trimming cost V 3 bases and J 6 bases; bases outside gene matches: 6. The CDR3 loop is CASSSNQGVEQYF. CDR3 nucleotide sequence: TGCGCCAGCAGCTCGAACCAGGGGGTCGAGCAGTACTTC. The full variable domain, in which reference TRBV5-1 and TRBJ2-7 provide the parts outside the CDR3, is KAGVTQTPRYLIKTRGQQVTLSCSPISGHRSVSWYQQTPGQGLQFLFEYFSETQRNKGNFPGRFSGRQFSNSRSEMNVSTLELGDSALYLCASSSNQGVEQYFGPGTRLTVT.

This chain links TRBV4-3 with TRBJ2-1; 10 bases are shared with TRBD2. J was trimmed by 5 bases and V by 0 bases; bases with no gene match: 7. The CDR3 length is 17 residues. CDR1 is LGHNA, CDR2 YSLEER, per germline. Here the CDR3 reads CASSQDRRTSGNNEQFF. CDR3 coding DNA: TGCGCCAGCAGCCAAGATAGGAGGACTAGCGGAAACAATGAGCAGTTCTTC.

This chain joins TRBV30 and TRBJ2-1; 9 bases fit TRBD2. V shed 7 bases and J 1 base; nucleotides not matched to a gene: 5. The CDR3 runs 14 residues. Per the germline V gene, CDR1 is GTSNPN and CDR2 is SVGIG (reference sequence). For the CDR3, the DNA is TGTGCCTACGTAGCGGGAGAATCCTACAATGAGCAGTTCTTC. Its protein is CAYVAGESYNEQFF.

The chain is built from TRBV2 and TRBJ2-1; possibly TRBD2 for D (6 bases). This CDR3 is 14 amino acids long. The germline V gene encodes CDR1 SNHLY and CDR2 FYNNEI. The V and J ends lost 8 bases and 4 bases respectively, with 15 bases between them. CDR3 residues: CASFAGTSYNEQFF. CDR3 DNA sequence: TGTGCCAGCTTCGCGGGGACTTCGTACAATGAGCAGTTCTTC.

V usage is TRBV18 and J usage is TRBJ2-5, with D tentatively TRBD1 (5 bases). Trimming pared 6 bases from V and 1 base from J, leaving 12 bases between. This CDR3 has 14 residues. The germline gives CDR1 KGHSH, CDR2 LQKENI. This CDR3 is CASSVQASQETQYF. Here the CDR3 DNA reads TGTGCCAGCTCCGTACAGGCTAGCCAAGAGACCCAGTACTTC. Looking up the rest from reference TRBV18 and TRBJ2-5 gives the full variable domain: NAGVMQNPRHLVRRRGQEARLRCSPMKGHSHVYWYRQLPEEGLKFMVYLQKENIIDESGMPKERFSAEFPKEGPSILRIQQVVRGDSAAYFCASSVQASQETQYFGPGTRLLVL.

V is TRBV18 and J is TRBJ1-5, with D perhaps matching TRBD1 (6 bases). CDR1 is KGHSH, CDR2 LQKENI, per germline. The CDR3 loop spans 14 amino acids. V dropped 3 bases and J dropped 5 bases, with 11 bases sitting between them. Here the CDR3 reads CASSPMPGDQPQHF. The CDR3 DNA is TGTGCCAGCTCACCGATGCCAGGGGATCAGCCCCAGCATTTT.

The chain is built from TRBV5-6 and TRBJ1-2, with a possible D match to TRBD1 (6 bases). This CDR3 contains 14 residues. Germline CDR1 reads SGHDT; CDR2 reads YYEEEE. V was clipped by 0 bases and J by 7 bases, with 13 bases between them. CDR3 sequence (DNA): TGTGCCAGCAGCTTGGCTTCAGGGGTGGGTGGCTACACCTTC. Translating gives CASSLASGVGGYTF. Looking up the rest from reference TRBV5-6 and TRBJ1-2 gives the full variable domain: DAGVTQSPTHLIKTRGQQVTLRCSPKSGHDTVSWYQQALGQGPQFIFQYYEEEERQRGNFPDRFSGHQFPNYSSELNVNALLLGDSALYLCASSLASGVGGYTFGSGTRLTVV.

V usage is TRBV7-2 and J usage is TRBJ2-3; 7 bases are shared with TRBD2. Germline V gene sequence: CDR1 SGHTA, CDR2 FQGNSA. The CDR3 contains 17 residues. With 4 bases clipped from V and 5 bases from J, the junction kept 15 bases outside the gene matches. The CDR3 nucleotides read TGTGCCAGCAGCTCGAGGCGCGTAGCGGGCTCGGGAGATACGCAGTATTTT. It codes for CASSSRRVAGSGDTQYF.

The chain links TRBV2 to TRBJ2-1; D gene ambiguous. The length of the CDR3 is 12 residues. Trimming took off 3 bases at V and 8 bases at J, with 8 bases between the two ends. The V gene's germline CDR1 is SNHLY and CDR2 FYNNEI. The CDR3 nucleotides are TGTGCCAGCAGTGACCCTAGTCATGAGCAGTTCTTC. Translating it yields CASSDPSHEQFF.

This chain connects TRBV7-2 to TRBJ2-4; weak D call: TRBD2 (6 bases). Trimming removed 0 bases from V and 0 bases from J, with 15 bases in between. The CDR3 totals 18 residues. Germline V gives CDR1 SGHTA, CDR2 FQGNSA. The CDR3 DNA reads as TGTGCCAGCAGCTTAGCTTCGGTCTGGGGACTAGCCAAAAACATTCAGTACTTC. Translation gives CASSLASVWGLAKNIQYF.

The V gene is TRBV19, the J gene TRBJ1-5; no clear D gene. V lost 1 base to trimming and J lost 3 bases, with 7 bases between them. The CDR3 spans 14 residues. Germline CDR1 LNHDA, CDR2 SQIVND (reference sequence). As DNA, the CDR3 is TGTGCCAGTAGTATAGGAGGATACAATCAGCCCCAGCATTTT. Translating it yields CASSIGGYNQPQHF.

The chain combines TRBV19 with TRBJ2-7; maybe TRBD2 (6 bases). This CDR3 comprises 15 residues. Germline V gene sequence: CDR1 LNHDA, CDR2 SQIVND (reference sequence). Trimming took 4 bases from V and 0 from J, leaving 13 bases between them. CDR3 region: CASSNAAGSSYEQYF. The CDR3 DNA reads TGTGCCAGTAGTAATGCAGCGGGCAGCTCCTACGAGCAGTACTTC.

This chain uses TRBV18 with TRBJ2-5, with D tentatively TRBD1 (8 bases). Germline CDR1 reads KGHSH; CDR2 reads LQKENI. The CDR3 extends over 15 amino acids. Trimming left V 3 bases short and J 2 bases short, with 13 bases between. The CDR3, as DNA: TGTGCCAGCTCACCCAACAGGGGGGGACAAGAGACCCAGTACTTC. This translates into CASSPNRGGQETQYF.

The chain recombines TRBV5-1 with TRBJ2-5, with D possibly being TRBD2 (5 bases). The CDR3 has 15 residues. CDR1 and CDR2 from the germline V gene are SGHRS and YFSETQ. V gave up 1 base and J gave up 3 bases, with 13 bases separating them. The CDR3 reads CASSLYRGDEETQYF. DNA for the CDR3: TGCGCCAGCAGCTTGTATCGGGGAGACGAAGAGACCCAGTACTTC.

CDR3 DNA sequence: TGTGCCAGCAGTTCGGACTTACAGGGAAACTCTGGGGCCAACGTCCTGACTTTC. Its protein product is CASSSDLQGNSGANVLTF. The chain joins TRBV28 to TRBJ2-6; D possibly corresponds to TRBD1 (6 bases). Deletions cut 4 bases from V and 0 bases from J, with 16 bases between. Germline CDR1 is MDHEN and CDR2 is SYDVKM. The CDR3 length is 18 residues.

The rearrangement joins TRBV6-6 to TRBJ2-1; TRBD1 aligns across 10 bases. J lost 5 bases, V lost 6 bases, and 1 base had no gene match. CDR3 size: 13 residues. Germline V gives CDR1 MNHNY, CDR2 SVGAGI (reference sequence). In DNA, the CDR3 is TGTGCCAGCAGAGACAGGGGGCACAATGAGCAGTTCTTC. Its translation is CASRDRGHNEQFF.

This clone was detected a few times. The CDR3 coding sequence is TGTGCCAGCAGGATGGGACAGCTGAACACTGAAGCTTTCTTT. Translated, it gives CASRMGQLNTEAFF. The rearrangement links TRBV6-1 to TRBJ1-1; 7 bases match TRBD1. CDR1 and CDR2 (germline): MNHNS, SASEGT. The trim removed 6 bases at V and 0 bases at J, leaving 4 bases unmatched. The CDR3 has 14 amino acids.

V gene TRBV4-1 combines with J gene TRBJ2-7; no clear D gene. Germline values: CDR1 MGHRA, CDR2 YSYEKL. Trimming left V 1 base short and J 3 bases short, with 7 bases between. The CDR3 runs to 13 residues. For the CDR3, the DNA is TGCGCCAGCAGCCAAGTCCCAGACTACGAGCAGTACTTC. Encoded protein: CASSQVPDYEQYF.

The chain has TRBV6-6 and TRBJ2-3; the match to TRBD2 covers 8 bases. The CDR3 extends over 16 amino acids. With V trimmed by 6 bases and J by 0 bases, 8 bases remained unmatched. Germline-derived CDR1 and CDR2 are MNHNY and SVGAGI (reference sequence). CDR3 residues: CASRQTSSGSTDTQYF. The CDR3 DNA follows: TGTGCCAGCAGGCAAACGTCTAGCGGGAGCACAGATACGCAGTATTTT.

The chain joins TRBV7-8 to TRBJ1-6, with D hard to call. Trimming pared 1 base from V and 11 bases from J, leaving 6 bases between. Germline lookup yields CDR1 SGHVS and CDR2 FQNEAQ. The CDR3 runs to 12 residues. CDR3 sequence: CASSLVSAPLHF. For the CDR3, the DNA is TGTGCCAGCAGCTTAGTATCAGCACCCCTCCACTTT. Full variable domain (missing parts from reference TRBV7-8 and TRBJ1-6): GAGVSQSPRYKVAKRGQDVALRCDPISGHVSLFWYQQALGQGPEFLTYFQNEAQLDKSGLPSDRFFAERPEGSVSTLKIQRTQQEDSAVYLCASSLVSAPLHFGNGTRLTVT.

The rearrangement links TRBV30 to TRBJ1-1; the match to TRBD1 covers 9 bases. The CDR3 runs 13 residues. The V gene end was trimmed by 7 bases and the J gene end by 5 bases; junction bases not matched to a gene: 8. Looked up from germline, CDR1 is GTSNPN and CDR2 is SVGIG (reference sequence). In nucleotides, the CDR3 is TGTGCCTTCCGGGACAGGGAGAGAACTGAAGCTTTCTTT. This gives the protein CAFRDRERTEAFF.

The rearrangement uses TRBV11-2 and TRBJ1-1, with TRBD1 as a possible D gene (6 bases). The CDR3 has 14 residues. Germline assignment: CDR1 SGHAT and CDR2 FQNNGV. V dropped 9 bases and J dropped 2 bases, with 16 bases sitting between them. The CDR3 loop is CASRRGGGNTEAFF. DNA of the CDR3: TGTGCCAGTCGAAGGGGGGGTGGAAACACTGAAGCTTTCTTT. The variable domain in full, completed from reference TRBV11-2 and TRBJ1-1, reads EAGVAQSPRYKIIEKRQSVAFWCNPISGHATLYWYQQILGQGPKLLIQFQNNGVVDDSQLPKDRFSAERLKGVDSTLKIQPAKLEDSAVYLCASRRGGGNTEAFFGQGTRLTVV.

V usage is TRBV7-9 and J usage is TRBJ1-5; 10 positions match TRBD1. J lost 0 bases, V lost 5 bases, and 7 bases had no gene match. The CDR3 has 17 residues. CDR1 SEHNR and CDR2 FQNEAQ come from the germline V gene (reference sequence). The CDR3 loop is CASSAGTGDYSNQPQHF. The CDR3, as DNA: TGTGCCAGCAGCGCTGGGACAGGGGATTATAGCAATCAGCCCCAGCATTTT. The entire variable domain, with the rest obtained from reference TRBV7-9 and TRBJ1-5, is as follows: DTGVSQNPRHKITKRGQNVTFRCDPISEHNRLYWYRQTLGQGPEFLTYFQNEAQLEKSRLLSDRFSAERPKGSFSTLEIQRTEQGDSAMYLCASSAGTGDYSNQPQHFGDGTRLSIL.

This clone occurred a few times. The chain joins TRBV7-9 to TRBJ1-1; TRBD1 matches 8 bases. This CDR3 has 14 residues. Per the germline V gene, CDR1 is SEHNR and CDR2 is FQNEAQ (reference sequence). V was clipped by 4 bases and J by 3 bases; unmatched bases: 4. This CDR3 is CASSSWTGYTEAFF. The CDR3 nucleotides are TGTGCCAGCAGCTCATGGACAGGGTACACTGAAGCTTTCTTT. Drawing the rest from reference TRBV7-9 and TRBJ1-1, the complete variable domain is DTGVSQNPRHKITKRGQNVTFRCDPISEHNRLYWYRQTLGQGPEFLTYFQNEAQLEKSRLLSDRFSAERPKGSFSTLEIQRTEQGDSAMYLCASSSWTGYTEAFFGQGTRLTVV.

A note on this clone: The junction does not match germline at one end; this may be a read error. The gene calls are TRBV7-7 and TRBJ2-7, with D perhaps TRBD2 (5 bases). The CDR3 runs to 13 residues. In germline, CDR1 is SSHAT, CDR2 FNYEAQ (reference sequence). The CDR3 loop reads CASSLVVGSEQYF. CDR3 nucleotide sequence: TGTGCTAGCAGCTTAGTAGTGGGGAGCGAGCAGTACTTC.

The chain links TRBV10-1 to TRBJ2-2; TRBD2 matches at 7 bases. The CDR3 extends over 18 amino acids. The germline gives CDR1 WNHNN, CDR2 SYGVQD (reference sequence). V trimming: 1 base; J trimming: 3 bases; junction bases outside the gene matches: 11. The CDR3 sequence: CASSECSEASGDTGELFF. DNA of the CDR3: TGCGCCAGCAGTGAGTGTTCCGAGGCTAGCGGAGACACCGGGGAGCTGTTTTTT.